Sequencing of this TCR beta chain was carried out in a study of regulatory T cells in long-lasting Graves disease. Points from the study as a whole: With a small sample size, accuracy may have been reduced. When disease was persistent, TRBV28, TRBJ1-2 and TRBJ2-5 were the favored segments. The work looked only at peripheral blood and did not look at thyroid tissue. The number of shared public clonotypes was higher in persistent patients (around 2,700) than new patients (over 900).

A remark on this clonotype: Its antigen remains unidentified.

The time point: persistent/refractory GD, antithyroid drugs over 5 years with positive TRAb. PBMC RNA served as the TCR library source. With 3 bases clipped from V and 6 bases from J, the junction kept 8 bases outside the gene matches. The CDR3 extends over 15 amino acids. Germline values: CDR1 SEHNR, CDR2 FQNEAQ (reference sequence). Relying on iRepertoire HTBI primers and Arm-PCR of CDR3 regions, the team built TCR beta libraries. TCRdb used MiXCR to reprocess the multiplex PCR reads, holding one entry per CDR3 protein. The sample contains roughly 450,000 distinct CDR3 sequences, around a fifth of which appear only once.

Specimen: peripheral blood mononuclear cells (PBMCs), collected when the disease was refractory, from a patient treated with antithyroid drugs. J is TRBJ2-1 and V is TRBV7-9, with TRBD1 matching 7 bases. The TCR was taken from a female donor with Graves disease. CDR3 in DNA: TGTGCCAGCAGCTTGGGAGACAGGGTTCCCAATGAGCAGTTCTTC. Amino acid sequence: CASSLGDRVPNEQFF.